This T cell receptor (beta chain) was sequenced during a study of shared clonotypes between healthy human individuals. The CDR3 contains 16 residues. The germline CDR1 and CDR2 sequences are LNHDA and SQIVND (reference sequence). Germline trimming cut 7 bases from V and 8 bases from J; bases unmatched to any gene: 12. Repertoires were generated with immunoSEQ multiplex PCR, while TCRdb's copy carries only in-frame clones and drops some. This sample has 400,000 to 600,000 clones; nearly 80% occur once, and the top ten carry roughly an eighth. All donors were healthy HIV-negative adults lacking recent acute infections or vaccinations.

The source is a woman in her thirties or forties in good health. Some clones in this sample may be carry-over from other donors' samples. This chain uses TRBV19 with TRBJ2-1; 12 bases agree with TRBD2. The sequencing input was PBMCs. CDR3 sequence reads: CASIPTSGSSTDEQFF. CDR3 bases: TGTGCCAGTATCCCGACTAGCGGGAGCTCGACCGATGAGCAGTTCTTC.